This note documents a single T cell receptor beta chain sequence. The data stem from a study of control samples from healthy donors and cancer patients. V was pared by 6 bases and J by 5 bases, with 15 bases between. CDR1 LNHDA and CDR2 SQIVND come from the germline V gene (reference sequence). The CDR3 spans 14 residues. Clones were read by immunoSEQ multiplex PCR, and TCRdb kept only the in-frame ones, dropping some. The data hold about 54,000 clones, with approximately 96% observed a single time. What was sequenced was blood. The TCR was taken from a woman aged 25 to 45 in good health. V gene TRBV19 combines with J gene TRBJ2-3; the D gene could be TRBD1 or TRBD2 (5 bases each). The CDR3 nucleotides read TGTGCCAGTAGCCCCGGGGACCTAGGAGATACGCAGTATTTT. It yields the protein CASSPGDLGDTQYF.